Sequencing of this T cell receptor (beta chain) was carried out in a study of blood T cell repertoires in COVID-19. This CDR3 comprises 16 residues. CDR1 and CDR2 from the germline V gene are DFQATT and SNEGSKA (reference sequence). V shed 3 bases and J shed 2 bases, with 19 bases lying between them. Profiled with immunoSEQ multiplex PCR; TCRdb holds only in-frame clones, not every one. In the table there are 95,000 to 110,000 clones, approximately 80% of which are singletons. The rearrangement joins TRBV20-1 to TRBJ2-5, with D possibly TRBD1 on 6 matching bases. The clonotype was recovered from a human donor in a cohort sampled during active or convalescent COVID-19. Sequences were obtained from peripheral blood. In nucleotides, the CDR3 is TGCAGTGCTAGTTGGGTGTTGAGCAGGGGACAAGAGACCCAGTACTTC. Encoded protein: CSASWVLSRGQETQYF.